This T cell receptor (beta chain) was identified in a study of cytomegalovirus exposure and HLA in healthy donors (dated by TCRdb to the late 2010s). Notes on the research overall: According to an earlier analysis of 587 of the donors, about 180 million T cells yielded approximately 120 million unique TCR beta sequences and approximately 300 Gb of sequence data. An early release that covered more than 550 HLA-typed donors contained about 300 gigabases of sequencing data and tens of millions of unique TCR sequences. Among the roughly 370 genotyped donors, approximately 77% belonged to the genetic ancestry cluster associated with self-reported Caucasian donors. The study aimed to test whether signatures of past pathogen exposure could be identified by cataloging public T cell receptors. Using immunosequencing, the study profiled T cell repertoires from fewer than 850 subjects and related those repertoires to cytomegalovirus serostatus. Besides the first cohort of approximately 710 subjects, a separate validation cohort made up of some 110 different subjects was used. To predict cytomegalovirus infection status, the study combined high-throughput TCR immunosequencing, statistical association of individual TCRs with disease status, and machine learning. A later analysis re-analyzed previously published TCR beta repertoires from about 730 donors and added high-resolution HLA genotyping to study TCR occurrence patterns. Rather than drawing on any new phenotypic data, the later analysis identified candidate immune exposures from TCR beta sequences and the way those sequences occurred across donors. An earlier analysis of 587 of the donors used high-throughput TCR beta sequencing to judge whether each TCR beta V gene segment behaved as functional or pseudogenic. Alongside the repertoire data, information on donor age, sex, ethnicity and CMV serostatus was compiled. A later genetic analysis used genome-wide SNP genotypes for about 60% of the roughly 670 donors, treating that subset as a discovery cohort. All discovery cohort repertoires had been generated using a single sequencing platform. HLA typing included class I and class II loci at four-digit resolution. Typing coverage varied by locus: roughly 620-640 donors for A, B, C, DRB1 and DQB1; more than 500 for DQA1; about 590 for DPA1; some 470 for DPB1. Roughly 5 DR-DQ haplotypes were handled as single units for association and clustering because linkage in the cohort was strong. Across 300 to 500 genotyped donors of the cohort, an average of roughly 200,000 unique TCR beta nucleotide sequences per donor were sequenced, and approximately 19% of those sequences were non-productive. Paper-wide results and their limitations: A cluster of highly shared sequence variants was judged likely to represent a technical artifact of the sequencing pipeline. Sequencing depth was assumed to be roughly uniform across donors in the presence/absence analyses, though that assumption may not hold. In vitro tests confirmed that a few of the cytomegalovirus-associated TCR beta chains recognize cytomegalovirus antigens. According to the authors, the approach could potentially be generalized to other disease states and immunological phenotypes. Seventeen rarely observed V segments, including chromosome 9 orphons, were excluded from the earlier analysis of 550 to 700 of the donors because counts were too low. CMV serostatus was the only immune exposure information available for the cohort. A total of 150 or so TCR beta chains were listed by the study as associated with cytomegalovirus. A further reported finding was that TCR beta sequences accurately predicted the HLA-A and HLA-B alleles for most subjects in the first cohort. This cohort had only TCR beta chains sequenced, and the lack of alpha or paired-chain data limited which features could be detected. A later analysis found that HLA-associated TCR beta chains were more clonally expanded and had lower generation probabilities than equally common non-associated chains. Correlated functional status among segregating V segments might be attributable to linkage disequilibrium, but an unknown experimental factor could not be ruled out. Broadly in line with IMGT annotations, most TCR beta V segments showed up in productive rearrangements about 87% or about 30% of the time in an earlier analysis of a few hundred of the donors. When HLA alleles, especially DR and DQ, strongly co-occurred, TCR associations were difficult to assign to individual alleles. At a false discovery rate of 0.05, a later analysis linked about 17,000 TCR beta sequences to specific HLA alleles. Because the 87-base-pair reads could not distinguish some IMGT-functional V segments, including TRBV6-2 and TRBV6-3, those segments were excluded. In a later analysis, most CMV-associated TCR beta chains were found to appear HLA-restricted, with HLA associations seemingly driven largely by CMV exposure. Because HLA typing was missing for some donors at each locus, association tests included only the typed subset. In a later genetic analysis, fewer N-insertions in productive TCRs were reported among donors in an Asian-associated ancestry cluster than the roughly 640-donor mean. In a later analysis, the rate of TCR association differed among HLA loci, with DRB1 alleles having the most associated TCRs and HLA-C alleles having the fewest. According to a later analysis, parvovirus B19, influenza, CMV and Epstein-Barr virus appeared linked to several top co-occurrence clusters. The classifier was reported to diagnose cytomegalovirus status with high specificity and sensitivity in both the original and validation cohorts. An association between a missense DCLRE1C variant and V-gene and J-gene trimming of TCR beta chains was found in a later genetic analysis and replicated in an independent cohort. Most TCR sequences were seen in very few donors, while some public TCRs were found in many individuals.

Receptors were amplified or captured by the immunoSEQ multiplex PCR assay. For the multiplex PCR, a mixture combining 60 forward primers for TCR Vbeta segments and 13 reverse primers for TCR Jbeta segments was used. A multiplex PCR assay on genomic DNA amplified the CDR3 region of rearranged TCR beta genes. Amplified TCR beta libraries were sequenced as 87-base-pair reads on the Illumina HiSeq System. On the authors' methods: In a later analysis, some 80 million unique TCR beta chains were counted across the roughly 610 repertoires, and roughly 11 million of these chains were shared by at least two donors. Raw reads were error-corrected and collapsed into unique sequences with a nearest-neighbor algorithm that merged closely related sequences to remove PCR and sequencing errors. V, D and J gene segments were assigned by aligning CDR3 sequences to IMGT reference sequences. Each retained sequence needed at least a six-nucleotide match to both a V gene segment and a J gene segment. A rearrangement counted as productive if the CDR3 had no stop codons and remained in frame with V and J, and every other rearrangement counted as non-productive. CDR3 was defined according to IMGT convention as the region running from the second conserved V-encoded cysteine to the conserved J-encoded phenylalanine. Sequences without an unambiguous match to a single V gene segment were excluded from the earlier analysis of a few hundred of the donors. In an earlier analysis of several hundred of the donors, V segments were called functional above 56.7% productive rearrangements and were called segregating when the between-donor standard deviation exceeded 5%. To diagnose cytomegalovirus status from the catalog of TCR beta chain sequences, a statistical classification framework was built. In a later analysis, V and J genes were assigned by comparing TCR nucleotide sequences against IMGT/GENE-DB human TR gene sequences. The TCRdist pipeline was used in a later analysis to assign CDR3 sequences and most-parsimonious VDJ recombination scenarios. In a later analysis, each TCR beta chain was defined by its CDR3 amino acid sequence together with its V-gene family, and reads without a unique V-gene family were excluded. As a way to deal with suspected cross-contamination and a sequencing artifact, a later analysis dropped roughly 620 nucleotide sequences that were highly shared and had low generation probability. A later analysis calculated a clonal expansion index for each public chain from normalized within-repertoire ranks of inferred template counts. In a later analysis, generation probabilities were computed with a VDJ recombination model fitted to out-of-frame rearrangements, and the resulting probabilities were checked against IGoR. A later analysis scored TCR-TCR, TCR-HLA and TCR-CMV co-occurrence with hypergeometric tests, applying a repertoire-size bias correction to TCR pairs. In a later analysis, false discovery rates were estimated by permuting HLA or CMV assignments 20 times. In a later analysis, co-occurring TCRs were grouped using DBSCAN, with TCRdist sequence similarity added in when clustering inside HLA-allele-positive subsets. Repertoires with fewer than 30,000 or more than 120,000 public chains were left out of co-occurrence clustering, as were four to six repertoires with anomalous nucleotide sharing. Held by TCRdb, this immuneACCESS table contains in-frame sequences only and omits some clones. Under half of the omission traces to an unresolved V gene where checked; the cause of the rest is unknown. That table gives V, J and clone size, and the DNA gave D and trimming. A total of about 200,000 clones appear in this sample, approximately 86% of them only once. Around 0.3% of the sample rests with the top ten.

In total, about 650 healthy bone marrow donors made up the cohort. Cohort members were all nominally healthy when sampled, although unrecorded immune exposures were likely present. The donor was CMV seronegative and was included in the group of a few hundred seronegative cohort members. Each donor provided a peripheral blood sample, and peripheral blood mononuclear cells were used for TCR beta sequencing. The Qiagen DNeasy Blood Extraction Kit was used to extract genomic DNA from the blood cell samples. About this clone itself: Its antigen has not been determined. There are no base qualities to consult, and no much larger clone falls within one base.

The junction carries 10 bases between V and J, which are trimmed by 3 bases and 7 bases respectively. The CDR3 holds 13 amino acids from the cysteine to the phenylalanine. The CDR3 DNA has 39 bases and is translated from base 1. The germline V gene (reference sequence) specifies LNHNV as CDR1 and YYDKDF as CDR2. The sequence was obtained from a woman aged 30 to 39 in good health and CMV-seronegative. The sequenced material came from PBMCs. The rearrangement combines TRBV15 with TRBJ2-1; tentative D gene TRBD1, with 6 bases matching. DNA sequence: TGTGCCACCAGCAGCAGAACAGGGAATGAGCAGTTCTTC. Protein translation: CATSSRTGNEQFF.